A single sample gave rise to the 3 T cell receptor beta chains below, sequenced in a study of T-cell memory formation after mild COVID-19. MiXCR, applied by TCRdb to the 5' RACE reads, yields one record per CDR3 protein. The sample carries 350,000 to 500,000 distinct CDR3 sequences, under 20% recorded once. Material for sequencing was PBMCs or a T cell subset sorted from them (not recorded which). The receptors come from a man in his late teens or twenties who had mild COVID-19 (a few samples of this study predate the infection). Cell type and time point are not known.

This chain's CDR3 is CSARDPQVYNQPQHF. The CDR3, as DNA: TGCAGTGCTAGAGATCCCCAGGTGTACAATCAGCCCCAGCATTTT. The J gene is TRBJ1-5, the V gene TRBV20-1; no definite D call. V shed 0 bases and J shed 3 bases, with 12 bases lying between them. Per the germline V gene, CDR1 is DFQATT and CDR2 is SNEGSKA (reference sequence). The CDR3 loop spans 15 amino acids.

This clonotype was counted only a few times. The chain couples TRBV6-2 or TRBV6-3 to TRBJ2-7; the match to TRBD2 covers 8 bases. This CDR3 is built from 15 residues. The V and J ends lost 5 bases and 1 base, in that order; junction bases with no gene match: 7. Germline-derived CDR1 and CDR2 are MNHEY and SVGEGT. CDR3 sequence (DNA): TGTGCCAGCAGTCCCGAGGCGGGGGGATCCTACGAGCAGTACGTC. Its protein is CASSPEAGGSYEQYV.

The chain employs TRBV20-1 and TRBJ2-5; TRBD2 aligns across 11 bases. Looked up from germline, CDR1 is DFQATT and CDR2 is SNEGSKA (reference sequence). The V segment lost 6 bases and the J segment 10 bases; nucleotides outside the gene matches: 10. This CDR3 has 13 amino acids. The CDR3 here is CSAIPGLAAIQYF. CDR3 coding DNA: TGCAGTGCCATTCCGGGACTAGCGGCGATCCAGTACTTC.